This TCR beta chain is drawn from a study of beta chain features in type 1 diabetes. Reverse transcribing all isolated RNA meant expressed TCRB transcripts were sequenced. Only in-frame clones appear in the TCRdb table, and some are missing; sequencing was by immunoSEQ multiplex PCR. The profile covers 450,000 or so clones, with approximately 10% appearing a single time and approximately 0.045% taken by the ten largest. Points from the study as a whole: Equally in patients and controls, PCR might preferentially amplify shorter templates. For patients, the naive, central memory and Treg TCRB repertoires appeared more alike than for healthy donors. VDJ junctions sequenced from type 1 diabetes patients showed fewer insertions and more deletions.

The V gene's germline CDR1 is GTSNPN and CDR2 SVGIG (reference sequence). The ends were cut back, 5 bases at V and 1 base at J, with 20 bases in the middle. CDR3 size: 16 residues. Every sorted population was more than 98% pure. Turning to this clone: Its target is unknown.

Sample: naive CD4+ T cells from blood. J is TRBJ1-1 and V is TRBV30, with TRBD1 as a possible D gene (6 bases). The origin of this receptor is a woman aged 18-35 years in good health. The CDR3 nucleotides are TGTGCCTGGGTTGGACAGCCGAACATTAGGAACACTGAAGCTTTCTTT. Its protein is CAWVGQPNIRNTEAFF.